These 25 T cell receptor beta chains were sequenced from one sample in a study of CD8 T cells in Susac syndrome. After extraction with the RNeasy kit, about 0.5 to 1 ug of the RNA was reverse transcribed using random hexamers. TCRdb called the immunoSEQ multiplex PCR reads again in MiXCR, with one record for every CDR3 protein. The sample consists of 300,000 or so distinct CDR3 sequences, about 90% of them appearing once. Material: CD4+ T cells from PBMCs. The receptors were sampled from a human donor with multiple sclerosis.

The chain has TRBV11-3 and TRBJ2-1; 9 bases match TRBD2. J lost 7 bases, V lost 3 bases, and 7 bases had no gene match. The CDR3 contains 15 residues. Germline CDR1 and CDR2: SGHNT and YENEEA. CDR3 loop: CASSLRLAGKNEQFF. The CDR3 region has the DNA TGTGCCAGCAGCTTGAGGCTAGCGGGGAAGAATGAGCAGTTCTTC.

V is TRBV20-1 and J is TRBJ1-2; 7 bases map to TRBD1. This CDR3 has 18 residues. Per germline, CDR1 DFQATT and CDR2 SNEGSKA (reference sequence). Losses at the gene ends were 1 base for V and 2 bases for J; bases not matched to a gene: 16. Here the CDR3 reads CSARGVRGGGAENYGYTF. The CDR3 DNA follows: TGCAGTGCTAGAGGAGTCCGAGGAGGGGGCGCGGAGAACTATGGCTACACCTTC.

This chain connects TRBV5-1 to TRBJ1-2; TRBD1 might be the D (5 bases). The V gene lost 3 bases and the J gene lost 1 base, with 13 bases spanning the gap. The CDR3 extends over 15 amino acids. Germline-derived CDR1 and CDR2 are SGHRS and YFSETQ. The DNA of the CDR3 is TGCGCCAGCAGCTCGACGGGGACGTTTAACTATGGCTACACCTTC. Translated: CASSSTGTFNYGYTF.

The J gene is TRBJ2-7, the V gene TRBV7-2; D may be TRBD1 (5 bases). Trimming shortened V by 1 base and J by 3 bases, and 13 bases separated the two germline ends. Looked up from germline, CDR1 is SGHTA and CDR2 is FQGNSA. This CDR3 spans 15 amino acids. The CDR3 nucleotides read TGTGCCAGCAGCTTAGATCAGGGCCCAATCTACGAGCAGTACTTC. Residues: CASSLDQGPIYEQYF.

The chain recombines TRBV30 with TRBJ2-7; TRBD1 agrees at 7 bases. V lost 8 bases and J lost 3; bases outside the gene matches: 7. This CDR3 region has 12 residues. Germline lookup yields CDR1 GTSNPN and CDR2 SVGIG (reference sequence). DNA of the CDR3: TGTGCCCAGGGGGACGACCGCTACGAGCAGTACTTC. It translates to CAQGDDRYEQYF.

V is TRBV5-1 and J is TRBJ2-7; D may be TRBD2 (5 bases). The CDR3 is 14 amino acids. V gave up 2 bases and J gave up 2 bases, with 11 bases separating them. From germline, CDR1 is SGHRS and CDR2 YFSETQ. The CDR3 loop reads CASSFTSGPYEQYF. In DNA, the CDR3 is TGCGCCAGCAGCTTTACGAGCGGTCCCTACGAGCAGTACTTC.

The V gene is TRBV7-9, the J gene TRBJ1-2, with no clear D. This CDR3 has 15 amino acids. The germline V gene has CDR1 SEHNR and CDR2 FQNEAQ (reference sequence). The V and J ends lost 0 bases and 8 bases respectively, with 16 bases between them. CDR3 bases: TGTGCCAGCAGCTTAGCGACTGGCCCAACGAAAGGCTACACCTTC. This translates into CASSLATGPTKGYTF.

The CDR3 DNA reads TGTGCCAGCCTCCGTGTGGGGGGCTCCTACAATGAGCAGTTCTTC. Protein: CASLRVGGSYNEQFF. This chain connects TRBV6-1 to TRBJ2-1; perhaps TRBD2 as D (6 bases). CDR3 length equals 15 residues. Germline V CDR1 and CDR2: MNHNS, SASEGT. Between the trimmed V and J ends, which lost 8 bases and 0 bases, there was a span of 14 bases.

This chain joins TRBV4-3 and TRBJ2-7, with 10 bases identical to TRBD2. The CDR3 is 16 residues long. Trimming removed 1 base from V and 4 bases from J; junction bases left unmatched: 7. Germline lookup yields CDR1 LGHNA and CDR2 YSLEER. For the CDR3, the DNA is TGCGCCAGCAGCCAAGGGGGCCTAGCGGGAGTTTACGAGCAGTACTTC. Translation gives CASSQGGLAGVYEQYF.

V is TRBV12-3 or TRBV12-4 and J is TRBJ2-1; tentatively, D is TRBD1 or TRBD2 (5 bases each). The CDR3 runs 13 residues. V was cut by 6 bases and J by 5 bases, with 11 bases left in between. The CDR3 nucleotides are TGTGCCAGCAGCTCCGGGACCAACAATGAGCAGTTCTTC. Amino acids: CASSSGTNNEQFF.

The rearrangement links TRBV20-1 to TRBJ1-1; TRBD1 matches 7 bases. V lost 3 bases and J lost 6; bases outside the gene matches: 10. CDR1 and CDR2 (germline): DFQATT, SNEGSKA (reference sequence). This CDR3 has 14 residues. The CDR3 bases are TGCAGTGCTAGCCTAAAGGGGGCTGGTCCTGAAGCTTTCTTT. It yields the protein CSASLKGAGPEAFF.

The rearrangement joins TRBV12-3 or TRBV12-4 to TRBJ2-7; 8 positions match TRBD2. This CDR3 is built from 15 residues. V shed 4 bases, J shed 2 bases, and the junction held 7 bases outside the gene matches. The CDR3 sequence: CASSSTKRGTYEQYF. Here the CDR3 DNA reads TGTGCCAGCAGTTCCACTAAGCGGGGGACCTACGAGCAGTACTTC.

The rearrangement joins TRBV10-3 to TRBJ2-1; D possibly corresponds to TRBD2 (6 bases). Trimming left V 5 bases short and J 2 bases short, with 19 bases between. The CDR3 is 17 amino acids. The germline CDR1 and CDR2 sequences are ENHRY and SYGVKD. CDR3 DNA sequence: TGTGCCATCAGTCCACCGCTCGGGGGTGGAACCTACAATGAGCAGTTCTTC. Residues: CAISPPLGGGTYNEQFF.

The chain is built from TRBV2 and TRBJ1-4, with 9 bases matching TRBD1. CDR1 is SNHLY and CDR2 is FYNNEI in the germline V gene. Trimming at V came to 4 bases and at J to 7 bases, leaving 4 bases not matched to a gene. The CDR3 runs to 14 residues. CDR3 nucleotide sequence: TGTGCCAGCAGTGGACAGGGGGTGGCTGAAAAACTGTTTTTT. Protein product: CASSGQGVAEKLFF. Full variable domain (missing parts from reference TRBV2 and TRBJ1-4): EPEVTQTPSHQVTQMGQEVILRCVPISNHLYFYWYRQILGQKVEFLVSFYNNEISEKSEIFDDQFSVERPDGSNFTLKIRSTKLEDSAMYFCASSGQGVAEKLFFGSGTQLSVL.

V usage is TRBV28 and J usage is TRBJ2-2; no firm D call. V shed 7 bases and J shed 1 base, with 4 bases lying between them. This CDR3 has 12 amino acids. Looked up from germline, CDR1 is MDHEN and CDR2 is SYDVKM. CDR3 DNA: TGTGCCAGCATTGAGAACACCGGGGAGCTGTTTTTT. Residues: CASIENTGELFF.

CDR3 sequence reads: CATSRDQSYPNQPQHF. The CDR3 DNA reads as TGTGCCACCAGCAGAGATCAAAGTTATCCCAATCAGCCCCAGCATTTT. V usage is TRBV15 and J usage is TRBJ1-5, with D unresolved. V lost 0 bases and J 3 bases, leaving 12 bases between the germline ends. This CDR3 comprises 16 residues. Germline-derived CDR1 and CDR2 are LNHNV and YYDKDF (reference sequence). Filled out from reference TRBV15 and TRBJ1-5, the complete variable domain reads DAMVIQNPRYQVTQFGKPVTLSCSQTLNHNVMYWYQQKSSQAPKLLFHYYDKDFNNEADTPDNFQSRRPNTSFCFLDIRSPGLGDTAMYLCATSRDQSYPNQPQHFGDGTRLSIL.

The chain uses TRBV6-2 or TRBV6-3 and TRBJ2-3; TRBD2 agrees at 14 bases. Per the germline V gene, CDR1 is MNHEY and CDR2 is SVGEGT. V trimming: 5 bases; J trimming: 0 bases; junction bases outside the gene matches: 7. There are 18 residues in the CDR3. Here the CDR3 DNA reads TGTGCCAGCAGTACCGGGACTAGCGGGAGCCTTAGCACAGATACGCAGTATTTT. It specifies CASSTGTSGSLSTDTQYF.

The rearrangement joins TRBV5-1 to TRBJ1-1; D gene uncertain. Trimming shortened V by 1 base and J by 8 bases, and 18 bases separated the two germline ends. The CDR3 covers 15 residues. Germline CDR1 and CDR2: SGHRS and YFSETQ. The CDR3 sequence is CASSLRAPIRPEAFF. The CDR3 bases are TGCGCCAGCAGCTTGCGGGCCCCGATACGTCCCGAAGCTTTCTTT. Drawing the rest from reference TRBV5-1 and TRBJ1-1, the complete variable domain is KAGVTQTPRYLIKTRGQQVTLSCSPISGHRSVSWYQQTPGQGLQFLFEYFSETQRNKGNFPGRFSGRQFSNSRSEMNVSTLELGDSALYLCASSLRAPIRPEAFFGQGTRLTVV.

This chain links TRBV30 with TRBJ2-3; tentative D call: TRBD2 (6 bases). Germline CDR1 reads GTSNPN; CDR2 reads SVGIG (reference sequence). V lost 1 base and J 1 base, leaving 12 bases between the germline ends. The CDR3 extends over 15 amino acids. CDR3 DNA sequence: TGTGCCTGGAGTGCCGACAGCGGGCGCACAGATACGCAGTATTTT. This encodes CAWSADSGRTDTQYF.

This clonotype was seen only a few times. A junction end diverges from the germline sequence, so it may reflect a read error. The CDR3 DNA reads as TGTGCTAGCAGCACCGGACTAGCGGTCACCGGGGAGCTGTTTTTT. Amino acid sequence: CASSTGLAVTGELFF. V is TRBV7-7 and J is TRBJ2-2, with TRBD2 matching 10 bases. Germline V gives CDR1 SSHAT, CDR2 FNYEAQ (reference sequence). This CDR3 region has 15 residues.

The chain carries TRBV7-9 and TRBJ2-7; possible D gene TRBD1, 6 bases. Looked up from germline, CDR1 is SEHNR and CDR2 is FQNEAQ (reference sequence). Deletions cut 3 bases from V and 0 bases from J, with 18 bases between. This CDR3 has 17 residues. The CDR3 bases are TGTGCCAGCAGCTTTGTTGGACAGCCGTCGAGCTCCTACGAGCAGTACTTC. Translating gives CASSFVGQPSSSYEQYF.

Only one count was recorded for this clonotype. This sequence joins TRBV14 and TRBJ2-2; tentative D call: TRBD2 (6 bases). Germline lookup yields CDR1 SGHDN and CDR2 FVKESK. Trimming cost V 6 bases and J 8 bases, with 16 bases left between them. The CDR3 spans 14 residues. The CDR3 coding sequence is TGTGCCAGCAGACCATTTAGCGGTTCTGGGGAGCTGTTTTTT. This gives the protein CASRPFSGSGELFF.

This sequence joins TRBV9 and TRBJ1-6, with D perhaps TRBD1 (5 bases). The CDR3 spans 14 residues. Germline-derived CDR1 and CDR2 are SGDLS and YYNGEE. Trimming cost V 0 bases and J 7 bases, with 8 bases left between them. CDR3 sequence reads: CASSVVDTNSPLHF. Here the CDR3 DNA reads TGTGCCAGCAGCGTAGTGGACACGAATTCACCCCTCCACTTT.

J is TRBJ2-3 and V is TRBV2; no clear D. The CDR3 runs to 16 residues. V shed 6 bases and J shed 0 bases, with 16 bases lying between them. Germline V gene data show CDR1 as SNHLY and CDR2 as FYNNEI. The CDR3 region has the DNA TGTGCCAGCAGGCGACTTGGGCAAGAAAGCACAGATACGCAGTATTTT. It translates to CASRRLGQESTDTQYF.

CDR3 DNA: TGCGGCTCAAATGGGGGCGCATGGGAGACCCAGTACTTC. Residues: CGSNGGAWETQYF. V and J are TRBV29-1 and TRBJ2-5, with a tentative D call TRBD1 (6 bases). The CDR3 has 13 amino acids. Germline CDR1 is SQVTM and CDR2 is ANQGSEA.